The clone carrying this T cell receptor beta chain was seen a single time. The antigen remains unidentified. Generated by immunoSEQ multiplex PCR, the TCRdb table keeps only in-frame clones and is missing some. In the table there are roughly 92,000 clones, about 92% of which are singletons. The data were obtained in a study of OX40 agonist ivuxolimab in advanced cancers. Study-level findings and limits: In CD8+ T cells, expanded clones were on average more numerous than in CD4+. At 0.1 to 3.0 mg/kg and by week 6, clonal expansion occurred in CD4+ and CD8+ blood T cells. Expanded peripheral T cells had an undetermined antigen specificity.

J gave up 0 bases and V 3 bases, and 7 bases lay outside the gene matches. The germline gives CDR1 WSHSY, CDR2 SAAADI. This CDR3 comprises 16 residues. Autoimmune disease history or systemic immunosuppression barred patients. Sequencing was performed on CD4+ or CD8+ T cells sorted from blood, taken in a trial of the OX40 agonist ivuxolimab. This receptor was obtained from an adult with an advanced solid tumor such as melanoma, head and neck, liver or kidney cancer. This chain joins TRBV10-2 and TRBJ1-1; 7 positions match TRBD1. CDR3 sequence: CASSDPTGTVNTEAFF. CDR3 DNA: TGCGCCAGCAGTGATCCAACCGGGACAGTGAACACTGAAGCTTTCTTT.